This is a list of T cell receptor beta chains from one sample in a study of shared clonotypes between healthy human individuals. Using immunoSEQ multiplex PCR, the repertoire was profiled, and TCRdb retains in-frame clones only, with some absent. The sample lists about 2.1 million clones; 80% to 95% were seen once. The sequenced sample was naive CD8+ T cells from PBMCs. The receptors shown here come from a man between 18 and 29 years old in good health. Some clones in this sample may be carry-over from other donors' samples. Each CDR3 is given with its conserved first and last residue. A D gene is named only where the DNA matches it firmly. The size of a clone is reported for some rows only, either as once, few or many, or as a class for expanded clones.

clone_size: NA
v_call: TRBV4-3
j_call: TRBJ2-5
d_call: NA
cdr3_nt: TGCGCCAGCAGCCAAGATTTCGGAGGGGGAGACCAACAAGAGACCCAGTACTTC
cdr3_aa: CASSQDFGGGDQQETQYF

clone_size: NA
v_call: TRBV27
j_call: TRBJ2-1
d_call: TRBD1
cdr3_nt: TGTGCCAGCAGTAAACCGGGACAGGGACGGCATGAGCAGTTCTTC
cdr3_aa: CASSKPGQGRHEQFF

clone_size: NA
v_call: TRBV27
j_call: TRBJ2-1
d_call: TRBD2
cdr3_nt: TGTGCCAGCAGTTTACCCCGGACTAGCGGGAGAAATCCCAATGAGCAGTTCTTC
cdr3_aa: CASSLPRTSGRNPNEQFF

clone_size: NA
v_call: TRBV19
j_call: TRBJ2-2
d_call: TRBD2
cdr3_nt: TGTGCCAGTAGGACGCTAGCGGGAGGGCTAACCCGCCACGGGGAGCTGTTTTTT
cdr3_aa: CASRTLAGGLTRHGELFF

clone_size: NA
v_call: TRBV19
j_call: TRBJ2-1
d_call: TRBD2
cdr3_nt: TGTGCCAGTAGTCTCGGGACTAGCGGATACAATGAGCAGTTCTTC
cdr3_aa: CASSLGTSGYNEQFF

clone_size: NA
v_call: TRBV9
j_call: TRBJ2-6
d_call: NA
cdr3_nt: TGTGCCAGCAGCGGGTCTCTAGTAAGTGGGGCTGGGGCCAACGTCCTGACTTTC
cdr3_aa: CASSGSLVSGAGANVLTF

clone_size: NA
v_call: TRBV9
j_call: TRBJ2-1
d_call: NA
cdr3_nt: TGTGCCAGCAGCCCAAAGGGGACTTCCTTGGCCTACAATGAGCAGTTCTTC
cdr3_aa: CASSPKGTSLAYNEQFF

clone_size: NA
v_call: TRBV18
j_call: TRBJ2-1
d_call: TRBD2
cdr3_nt: TGTGCCAGCTCACCGGGACTAGCGGGATTCTTGGGGGAGCAGTTCTTC
cdr3_aa: CASSPGLAGFLGEQFF

clone_size: once
v_call: TRBV15
j_call: TRBJ1-1
d_call: NA
cdr3_nt: TGTGCCACCAGCAGAGACCCGCGCAACGCTGAAGCTTTCTTT
cdr3_aa: CATSRDPRNAEAFF

clone_size: NA
v_call: TRBV4-3
j_call: TRBJ2-5
d_call: TRBD2
cdr3_nt: TGCGCCAGCAGCCGTGGGACTAGCGGGAGGGCGGAGACCCAGTACTTC
cdr3_aa: CASSRGTSGRAETQYF

clone_size: few
v_call: TRBV7-9
j_call: TRBJ1-5
d_call: TRBD1
cdr3_nt: TGTGCCAGCAGTTTCGGGACAGGGAAGGACAATCAGCCCCAGCATTTT
cdr3_aa: CASSFGTGKDNQPQHF

clone_size: once
v_call: TRBV28
j_call: TRBJ2-6
d_call: NA
cdr3_nt: TGTGCCAGCAGTTTCCCGGGCTCTGGGGCCAACGTCCTGACTTTC
cdr3_aa: CASSFPGSGANVLTF

clone_size: NA
v_call: TRBV2
j_call: TRBJ2-7
d_call: NA
cdr3_nt: TGTGCCAGCAGGGCAGGGGACTACGAGCAGTACTTC
cdr3_aa: CASRAGDYEQYF

clone_size: NA
v_call: TRBV11-2
j_call: TRBJ2-5
d_call: NA
cdr3_nt: TGTGCCAGCAGCCCCACGGGTGTGTATAGCGAATCCCAAGAGACCCAGTACTTC
cdr3_aa: CASSPTGVYSESQETQYF

clone_size: NA
v_call: TRBV5-1
j_call: TRBJ2-2
d_call: NA
cdr3_nt: TGCGCCAGCAGCTTGGAGCGGCCTCTCGCGAACACCGGGGAGCTGTTTTTT
cdr3_aa: CASSLERPLANTGELFF

clone_size: few
v_call: TRBV7-9
j_call: TRBJ2-2
d_call: NA
cdr3_nt: TGTGCCAGCAGCCAAACTCTCACCGGGGAGCTGTTTTTT
cdr3_aa: CASSQTLTGELFF

clone_size: NA
v_call: TRBV7-9
j_call: TRBJ2-2
d_call: TRBD1
cdr3_nt: TGTGCCAGCAGCCCGAACCTAGGACAGGGGGCTATCGCCGGGGAGCTGTTTTTT
cdr3_aa: CASSPNLGQGAIAGELFF

clone_size: NA
v_call: TRBV27
j_call: TRBJ2-3
d_call: NA
cdr3_nt: TGTGCCAGCAGTTTAGTTGTTGTAAGCGGAGTAAGCACAGATACGCAGTATTTT
cdr3_aa: CASSLVVVSGVSTDTQYF

clone_size: once
v_call: TRBV12-1
j_call: TRBJ2-7
d_call: NA
cdr3_nt: TGTGCCAGCAGCCGAACATACGAGCAGTACTTC
cdr3_aa: CASSRTYEQYF

clone_size: NA
v_call: TRBV7-3
j_call: TRBJ2-3
d_call: TRBD2
cdr3_nt: TGTGCCAGCAGCTTAACGTCTAGCGGGAGGCCAAGCACAGATACGCAGTATTTT
cdr3_aa: CASSLTSSGRPSTDTQYF

clone_size: NA
v_call: TRBV27
j_call: TRBJ2-1
d_call: NA
cdr3_nt: TGTGCCAGCAGTTTAGCCACCCCGGTCTATGAGCAGTTCTTC
cdr3_aa: CASSLATPVYEQFF

clone_size: NA
v_call: TRBV7-9
j_call: TRBJ1-2
d_call: TRBD1
cdr3_nt: TGTGCCAGCAGCTTAGGGACAGGTGATGGCTATGGCTACACCTTC
cdr3_aa: CASSLGTGDGYGYTF

clone_size: NA
v_call: TRBV7-8
j_call: TRBJ2-3
d_call: NA
cdr3_nt: TGTGCCAGCAGGAACGTAGGGCCTCTTAATACGCAGTATTTT
cdr3_aa: CASRNVGPLNTQYF

clone_size: NA
v_call: TRBV11-2
j_call: TRBJ2-7
d_call: NA
cdr3_nt: TGTGCCAGCAGCTTAGAGCCAGGGAGCTCCTACGAGCAGTACTTC
cdr3_aa: CASSLEPGSSYEQYF

clone_size: once
v_call: TRBV9
j_call: TRBJ2-2
d_call: NA
cdr3_nt: TGTGCCAGCAGCCTTGATACCGGGGAGCTGTTTTTT
cdr3_aa: CASSLDTGELFF

clone_size: NA
v_call: TRBV29-1
j_call: TRBJ2-7
d_call: NA
cdr3_nt: TGCAGCGTTAGACAGGTCTACGAGCAGTACTTC
cdr3_aa: CSVRQVYEQYF

clone_size: NA
v_call: TRBV4-1
j_call: TRBJ2-5
d_call: NA
cdr3_nt: TGCGCCAGCAGCCAAGACAGGAAAGAAGAGACCCAGTACTTC
cdr3_aa: CASSQDRKEETQYF

clone_size: NA
v_call: TRBV4-3
j_call: TRBJ2-3
d_call: TRBD2
cdr3_nt: TGCGCCAGCAGCCCCGGGACTAGCGGTTCCAAGTTTAGCACAGATACGCAGTATTTT
cdr3_aa: CASSPGTSGSKFSTDTQYF

clone_size: NA
v_call: TRBV19
j_call: TRBJ2-1
d_call: NA
cdr3_nt: TGTGCCAGTAGTGTTACAGAATACAATGAGCAGTTCTTC
cdr3_aa: CASSVTEYNEQFF

clone_size: NA
v_call: TRBV12-5
j_call: TRBJ1-1
d_call: NA
cdr3_nt: TGTGCTAGTGGTTTGGCCGCAGGCACTGAAGCTTTCTTT
cdr3_aa: CASGLAAGTEAFF

clone_size: NA
v_call: TRBV9
j_call: TRBJ2-2
d_call: NA
cdr3_nt: TGTGCCAGCAGCCCTCGGACACCGAACACCGGGGAGCTGTTTTTT
cdr3_aa: CASSPRTPNTGELFF

clone_size: NA
v_call: TRBV5-1
j_call: TRBJ2-2
d_call: TRBD2
cdr3_nt: TGCGCCCCCCTGGTGGGCGGGAGAAGAACCGGGGAGCTGTTTTTT
cdr3_aa: CAPLVGGRRTGELFF

clone_size: NA
v_call: TRBV7-9
j_call: TRBJ1-3
d_call: NA
cdr3_nt: TGTGCCAGCAATCAGGGGACGAGCTCTGGAAACACCATATATTTT
cdr3_aa: CASNQGTSSGNTIYF

clone_size: NA
v_call: TRBV28
j_call: TRBJ2-1
d_call: NA
cdr3_nt: TGTGCCAGCACGATTAGCTCCTACAATGAGCAGTTCTTC
cdr3_aa: CASTISSYNEQFF

clone_size: NA
v_call: TRBV28
j_call: TRBJ2-7
d_call: TRBD1
cdr3_nt: TGTGCCAGCAGTTTACCGGACAGGGAGGCCTACGAGCAGTACTTC
cdr3_aa: CASSLPDREAYEQYF

clone_size: NA
v_call: TRBV4-1
j_call: TRBJ2-1
d_call: TRBD1
cdr3_nt: TGCGCCAGCAGCCAGGATAGGGGGACAGGGCACTACAATGAGCAGTTCTTC
cdr3_aa: CASSQDRGTGHYNEQFF

clone_size: NA
v_call: TRBV11-2
j_call: TRBJ2-7
d_call: TRBD1
cdr3_nt: TGTGCCAGCACCATACTCAAACCGGGACAGGGGTCGTACGAGCAGTACTTC
cdr3_aa: CASTILKPGQGSYEQYF

clone_size: NA
v_call: TRBV5-1
j_call: TRBJ1-3
d_call: NA
cdr3_nt: TGCGCCAGCAGCGCGTCACAGGGCTCTGGAAACACCATATATTTT
cdr3_aa: CASSASQGSGNTIYF

clone_size: once
v_call: TRBV6-5
j_call: TRBJ1-1
d_call: NA
cdr3_nt: TGTGCCAGCAGTTACTCCACGAGGGGCGGATTATCTGAAGCTTTCTTT
cdr3_aa: CASSYSTRGGLSEAFF

clone_size: NA
v_call: TRBV6-1
j_call: TRBJ1-5
d_call: TRBD1
cdr3_nt: TGTGCCAGCAGTGGGGGGACAGGGCGTACCTATAGCAATCAGCCCCAGCATTTT
cdr3_aa: CASSGGTGRTYSNQPQHF

clone_size: NA
v_call: TRBV19
j_call: TRBJ2-1
d_call: NA
cdr3_nt: TGTGCCAGTAACAGAGGGACTCACGGTGAGCAGTTCTTC
cdr3_aa: CASNRGTHGEQFF

clone_size: NA
v_call: TRBV7-8
j_call: TRBJ2-1
d_call: TRBD2
cdr3_nt: TGTGCCAGCAGCTCCCTAGCGGGAGTTGGAGGTGAGCAGTTCTTC
cdr3_aa: CASSSLAGVGGEQFF

clone_size: NA
v_call: TRBV27
j_call: TRBJ2-1
d_call: NA
cdr3_nt: TGTGCCAGCAGTTGGACCCCCAGCTCTTACAATGAGCAGTTCTTC
cdr3_aa: CASSWTPSSYNEQFF

clone_size: NA
v_call: TRBV5-8
j_call: TRBJ2-5
d_call: NA
cdr3_nt: TGTGCCAGCCTCCCCGGACAGACCTCGTACCAAGAGACCCAGTACTTC
cdr3_aa: CASLPGQTSYQETQYF

clone_size: NA
v_call: TRBV28
j_call: TRBJ1-2
d_call: TRBD1
cdr3_nt: TGTGCCAGCAGTCCCTACCCGGACAGGGTCGTCTATGGCTACACCTTC
cdr3_aa: CASSPYPDRVVYGYTF